This is a list of T cell receptor beta chains from one sample in a study of immune evolution from preneoplasia to lung adenocarcinoma. Assay: immunoSEQ multiplex PCR; the TCRdb copy retains only in-frame clones and omits some. Among roughly 6,100 clones listed, 80% were seen once. Source material: FFPE minimally invasive lung adenocarcinoma tissue. The receptor set was obtained from a person aged 50-69 years with lung adenocarcinoma. Both conserved end residues are trimmed from each CDR3.

v_call	j_call	cdr3_aa
TRBV11-1	TRBJ2-7	ASSYTGNDYEQY
TRBV19	TRBJ1-3	ASSIGQSGNTIY
TRBV11-2	TRBJ2-3	ASSSGVGGEGTDTQY
TRBV23-1	TRBJ2-7	ARAGTVTYEQY
TRBV28	TRBJ1-4	ASSRDTSTNEKLF
TRBV10-1	TRBJ2-7	ASRRGGSYEQY
TRBV27	TRBJ2-2	ASSSLAGGPPGELF
TRBV7-2	TRBJ2-1	ASSHYLDEQF
TRBV6-6	TRBJ2-3	ASSFGGSTDTQY
TRBV19	TRBJ1-5	ASGNRDRGSNQPQH
TRBV30	TRBJ1-3	AWTRGAETGNTIY
TRBV11-1	TRBJ1-2	ASSPGQSPNYGYT
TRBV5-6	TRBJ2-5	ASSTNMEASETQY
TRBV10-1	TRBJ2-1	ARDVGGFEQF
TRBV28	TRBJ2-7	ASSLDRGGSYEQY
TRBV5-1	TRBJ2-3	ASSLGGGAGTDTQY
TRBV19	TRBJ2-2	ASSISVNTGELF
TRBV7-9	TRBJ2-3	ASSLGRLAGVGDTQY
TRBV15	TRBJ1-5	ATSMSNQPQH
TRBV11-2	TRBJ2-1	ASSLRGNSYNEQF